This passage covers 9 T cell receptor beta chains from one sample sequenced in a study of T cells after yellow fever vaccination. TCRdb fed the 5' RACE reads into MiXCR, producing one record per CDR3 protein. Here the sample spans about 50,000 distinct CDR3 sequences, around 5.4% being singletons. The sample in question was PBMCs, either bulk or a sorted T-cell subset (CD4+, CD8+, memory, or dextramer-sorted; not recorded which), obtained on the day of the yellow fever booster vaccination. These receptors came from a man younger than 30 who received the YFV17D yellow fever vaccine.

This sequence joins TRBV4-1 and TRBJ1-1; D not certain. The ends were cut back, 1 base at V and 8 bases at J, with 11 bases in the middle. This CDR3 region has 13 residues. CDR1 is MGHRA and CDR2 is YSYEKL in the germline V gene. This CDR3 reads CASSQVSAEEAFF. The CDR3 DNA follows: TGCGCCAGCAGCCAAGTATCGGCAGAAGAAGCTTTCTTT.

CDR3 sequence (DNA): TGTGCCAGCAGCTTAGTGGGACTAGAGAGCACAGATACGCAGTATTTT. Translated, it gives CASSLVGLESTDTQYF. The rearrangement joins TRBV7-9 to TRBJ2-3, with 8 bases identical to TRBD2. Losses at the gene ends were 1 base for V and 0 bases for J; bases not matched to a gene: 3. The V gene's germline CDR1 is SEHNR and CDR2 FQNEAQ (reference sequence). The CDR3 consists of 16 residues. Full variable domain (missing parts from reference TRBV7-9 and TRBJ2-3): DTGVSQNPRHKITKRGQNVTFRCDPISEHNRLYWYRQTLGQGPEFLTYFQNEAQLEKSRLLSDRFSAERPKGSFSTLEIQRTEQGDSAMYLCASSLVGLESTDTQYFGPGTRLTVL.

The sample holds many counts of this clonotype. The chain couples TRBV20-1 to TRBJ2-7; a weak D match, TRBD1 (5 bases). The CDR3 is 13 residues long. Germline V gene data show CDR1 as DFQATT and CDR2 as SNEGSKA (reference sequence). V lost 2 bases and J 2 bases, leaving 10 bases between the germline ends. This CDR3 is CSARTTDTYEQYV. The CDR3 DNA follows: TGCAGTGCTAGAACGACGGACACCTACGAGCAGTACGTC.

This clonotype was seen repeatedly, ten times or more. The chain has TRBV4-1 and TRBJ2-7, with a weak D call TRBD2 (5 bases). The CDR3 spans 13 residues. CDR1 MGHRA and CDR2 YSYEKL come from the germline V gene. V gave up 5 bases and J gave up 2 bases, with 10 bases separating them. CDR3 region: CASSLDGTYEQYF. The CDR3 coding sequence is TGCGCCAGCAGCTTGGACGGGACCTACGAGCAGTACTTC.

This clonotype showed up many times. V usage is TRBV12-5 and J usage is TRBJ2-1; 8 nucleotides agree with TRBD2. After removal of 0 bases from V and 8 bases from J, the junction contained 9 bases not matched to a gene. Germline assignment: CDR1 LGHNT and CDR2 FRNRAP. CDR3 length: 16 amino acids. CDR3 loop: CASGLVQSGLGHEQFF. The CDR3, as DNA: TGTGCTAGTGGTTTGGTACAATCGGGACTAGGCCATGAGCAGTTCTTC.

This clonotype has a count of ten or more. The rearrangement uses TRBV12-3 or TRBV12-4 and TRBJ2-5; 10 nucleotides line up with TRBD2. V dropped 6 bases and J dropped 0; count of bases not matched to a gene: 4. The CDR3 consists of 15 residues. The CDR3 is CASRPAGGYQETQYF. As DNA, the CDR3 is TGTGCCAGCAGACCAGCGGGGGGGTACCAAGAGACCCAGTACTTC.

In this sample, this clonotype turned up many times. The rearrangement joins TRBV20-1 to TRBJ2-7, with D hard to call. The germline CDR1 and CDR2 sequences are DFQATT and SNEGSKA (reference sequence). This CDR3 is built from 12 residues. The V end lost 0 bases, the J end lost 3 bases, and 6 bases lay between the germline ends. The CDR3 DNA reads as TGCAGTGCTAGAGATAGAGTCTACGAGCAGTACGTC. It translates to CSARDRVYEQYV.

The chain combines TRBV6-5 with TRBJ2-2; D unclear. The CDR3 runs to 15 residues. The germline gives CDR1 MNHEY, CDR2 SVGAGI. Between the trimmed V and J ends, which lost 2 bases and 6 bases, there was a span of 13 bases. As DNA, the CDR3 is TGTGCCAGCAGTTACGGGCCCTACCTTGCCGGGGAGCTGTTTTTT. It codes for CASSYGPYLAGELFF.

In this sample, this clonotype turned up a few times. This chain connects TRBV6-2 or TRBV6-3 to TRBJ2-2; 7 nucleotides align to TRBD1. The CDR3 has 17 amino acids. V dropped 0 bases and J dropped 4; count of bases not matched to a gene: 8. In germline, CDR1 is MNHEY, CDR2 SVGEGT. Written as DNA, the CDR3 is TGTGCCAGCAGTTACTCGGACAGGTCAGGGGGCACCGGGGAGCTGTTTTTT. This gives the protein CASSYSDRSGGTGELFF.